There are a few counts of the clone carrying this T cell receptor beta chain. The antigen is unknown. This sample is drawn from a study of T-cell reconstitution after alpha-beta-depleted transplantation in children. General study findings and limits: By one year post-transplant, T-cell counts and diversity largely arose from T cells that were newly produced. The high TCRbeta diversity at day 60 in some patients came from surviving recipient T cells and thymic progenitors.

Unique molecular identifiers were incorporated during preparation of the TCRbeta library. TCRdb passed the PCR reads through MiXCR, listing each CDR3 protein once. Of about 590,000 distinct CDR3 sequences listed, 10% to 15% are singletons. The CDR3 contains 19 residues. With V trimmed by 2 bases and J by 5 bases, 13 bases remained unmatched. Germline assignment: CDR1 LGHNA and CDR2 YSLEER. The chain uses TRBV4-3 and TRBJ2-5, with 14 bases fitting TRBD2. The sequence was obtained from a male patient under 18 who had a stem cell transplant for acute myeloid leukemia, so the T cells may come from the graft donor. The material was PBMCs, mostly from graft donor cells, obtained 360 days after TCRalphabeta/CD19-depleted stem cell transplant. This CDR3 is CASSQQQGTSGRGWETQYF. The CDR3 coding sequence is TGCGCCAGCAGCCAACAACAGGGGACTAGCGGGAGAGGCTGGGAGACCCAGTACTTC.